The clone carrying this T cell receptor beta chain was detected a few times. Its target is unknown. This entry belongs to a study of early T cells in non-severe SARS-CoV-2 infection. About the research overall: Unsorted whole blood bulk RNA was sequenced, with unpaired chains.

Researchers attached unique molecular identifiers to individual cDNA molecules. TCRdb re-called the 5' RACE reads with MiXCR, one entry per CDR3 protein. Here the sample spans about 64,000 distinct CDR3 sequences, about 11% being singletons. Overall study findings and caveats: A preference for anti-spike CD8 responses marked VDJdb matching, which missed private and CD4 specificities.

CDR1 and CDR2 (germline): DFQATT, SNEGSKA (reference sequence). V was cut by 5 bases and J by 6 bases, with 16 bases left in between. The CDR3 loop spans 13 amino acids. The TCR comes from an adult who was a healthcare worker with PCR-confirmed SARS-CoV-2 infection or an uninfected control (not recorded which). The chain is built from TRBV20-1 and TRBJ1-1, with D hard to call. The source was whole blood, collected at baseline. The CDR3: CSAWAGIRAEAFF. The DNA for the CDR3 is TGCAGTGCTTGGGCGGGGATAAGGGCTGAAGCTTTCTTT.